A single sample gave rise to the 9 T cell receptor beta chains below, sequenced in a study of beta chain features in type 1 diabetes (dated by TCRdb to about 2018). Study-level results and caveats: A moderate but significant shortening of TCRB CDR3 length was observed in type 1 diabetes patients in all four CD4+ subsets.

Libraries were prepared through the immunoSEQ multiplex PCR assay. The entire amount of isolated RNA was reverse transcribed using the High Capacity cDNA Reverse Transcription Kit, so the sequenced TCRB transcripts were expressed ones. TCRdb took this table from immuneACCESS and kept in-frame rearrangements with V and J called. Such tables lack part of the clones; where checked against another copy, unresolved V genes explain under half of the gap, and the rest is unexplained. The sample records around 710,000 clones, around 12% of which are singletons. Of the sample, around 0.12% is held by the ten largest clones. These TCRs' antigens remain unknown. Sequencing was performed on naive CD4+ T cells from blood. This specimen's cell subset or site label, per the study, means: true naive CD4+ T cells. The source is a man in his thirties or forties with type 1 diabetes.

The chain combines TRBV11-3 with TRBJ1-1, with D maybe TRBD1 (5 bases). V was trimmed by 5 bases and J by 8 bases, leaving 21 bases between them. This CDR3 region has 15 residues. Germline V CDR1 and CDR2: SGHNT, YENEEA. The CDR3 protein is CASSQGTRGEKEAFF. CDR3 nucleotide sequence: TGTGCCAGCAGCCAAGGAACGAGGGGAGAGAAAGAAGCTTTCTTT.

The genes are TRBV25-1 and TRBJ2-5; unclear D gene. CDR1 is MGHDK and CDR2 is SYGVNS in the germline V gene. The CDR3 is made up of 15 amino acids. V was cut by 5 bases and J by 0 bases, with 13 bases left in between. The CDR3 region is CASSLNSLYQETQYF. The CDR3 DNA follows: TGTGCCAGCAGTCTTAACTCCTTGTACCAAGAGACCCAGTACTTC. The whole variable domain, filled in from reference TRBV25-1 and TRBJ2-5, reads EADIYQTPRYLVIGTGKKITLECSQTMGHDKMYWYQQDPGMELHLIHYSYGVNSTEKGDLSSESTVSRIRTEHFPLTLESARPSHTSQYLCASSLNSLYQETQYFGPGTRLLVL.

The chain links TRBV2 to TRBJ1-5, with a tentative D call TRBD1 (5 bases). This CDR3 has 14 amino acids. The V gene lost 11 bases and the J gene lost 0 bases, with 14 bases spanning the gap. Germline CDR1 reads SNHLY; CDR2 reads FYNNEI. The CDR3 spells CAAATANSNQPQHF. The CDR3 nucleotides are TGTGCCGCCGCGACAGCTAATAGCAATCAGCCCCAGCATTTT.

The V call is TRBV18, the J call TRBJ2-2, with D perhaps matching TRBD2 (6 bases). Trimming left V 0 bases short and J 3 bases short, with 8 bases between. The CDR3 contains 15 residues. Germline CDR1 is KGHSH and CDR2 is LQKENI. CDR3 in amino acids: CASSPPREDTGELFF. The CDR3 DNA reads as TGTGCCAGCTCACCACCCAGGGAGGACACCGGGGAGCTGTTTTTT.

The rearrangement joins TRBV2 to TRBJ2-1; 12 bases fit TRBD2. Unmatched junction bases numbered 9, after V lost 5 bases and J lost 7 bases. This CDR3 has 16 amino acids. Germline CDR1 reads SNHLY; CDR2 reads FYNNEI. The chain's CDR3 is CASSRPSGGAGNEQFF. The CDR3 DNA sequence: TGTGCCAGCAGTCGCCCTAGCGGGGGGGCCGGGAATGAGCAGTTCTTC.

The chain employs TRBV5-1 and TRBJ2-3, with D possibly TRBD1 on 5 matching bases. The CDR3 is made up of 17 amino acids. Germline loops: CDR1 SGHRS, CDR2 YFSETQ. The V end was cut by 2 bases, the J end by 1 base, with 17 bases between. The DNA for the CDR3 is TGCGCCAGCAGCTTTACCCTGGCAGGGTCAGGCACAGATACGCAGTATTTT. It specifies CASSFTLAGSGTDTQYF.

This clone has a handful of counts. The junction departs from germline at one end; a sequencing error may be responsible. This chain joins TRBV10-3 and TRBJ2-2; D is possibly TRBD1 (5 bases). CDR1 is ENHRY and CDR2 is SYGVKD in the germline V gene. The CDR3 runs to 14 residues. The chain's CDR3 is CAIGEQENTGELFF. The CDR3 DNA sequence: TGTGCCATCGGTGAACAGGAGAACACCGGGGAGCTGTTTTTT.

This clone was seen a handful of times. This chain joins TRBV14 and TRBJ2-7; D might be TRBD1 (5 bases). Germline V lookup: CDR1 SGHDN, CDR2 FVKESK. This CDR3 comprises 11 residues. V lost 2 bases and J 8 bases, leaving 7 bases between the germline ends. The CDR3 bases are TGTGCCAGCAGCCAACCAGGGAAGCAGTACTTC. It encodes CASSQPGKQYF.

J is TRBJ2-3 and V is TRBV4-3, with 8 bases fitting TRBD2. The length of the CDR3 is 15 residues. The germline CDR1 and CDR2 sequences are LGHNA and YSLEER. The trim removed 2 bases at V and 4 bases at J, leaving 5 bases unmatched. In nucleotides, the CDR3 is TGCGCCAGCAGCCAAAGGCGGGGGGTCGCAGATACGCAGTATTTT. Amino acids: CASSQRRGVADTQYF.